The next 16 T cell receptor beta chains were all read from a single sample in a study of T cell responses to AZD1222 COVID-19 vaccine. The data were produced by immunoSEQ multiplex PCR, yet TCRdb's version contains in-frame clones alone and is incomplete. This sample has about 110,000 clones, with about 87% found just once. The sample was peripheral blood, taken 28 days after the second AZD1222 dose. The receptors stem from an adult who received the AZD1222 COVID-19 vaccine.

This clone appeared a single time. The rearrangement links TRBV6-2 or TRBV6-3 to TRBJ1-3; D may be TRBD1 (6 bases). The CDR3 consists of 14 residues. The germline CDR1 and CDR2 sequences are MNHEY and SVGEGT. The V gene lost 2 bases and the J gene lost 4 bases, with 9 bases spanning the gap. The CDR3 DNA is TGTGCCAGCAGTTACGGGACAACAGGAAACACCATATATTTT. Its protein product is CASSYGTTGNTIYF.

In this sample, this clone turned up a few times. CDR3 amino acids: CASSLREDNTGELFF. The CDR3 bases are TGCGCCAGCAGCCTGCGGGAGGACAACACCGGGGAGCTGTTTTTT. This sequence joins TRBV5-1 and TRBJ2-2; the match to TRBD2 covers 8 bases. Germline CDR1 is SGHRS and CDR2 is YFSETQ. CDR3 length: 15 residues. The V gene end was trimmed by 4 bases and the J gene end by 2 bases; junction bases not matched to a gene: 4.

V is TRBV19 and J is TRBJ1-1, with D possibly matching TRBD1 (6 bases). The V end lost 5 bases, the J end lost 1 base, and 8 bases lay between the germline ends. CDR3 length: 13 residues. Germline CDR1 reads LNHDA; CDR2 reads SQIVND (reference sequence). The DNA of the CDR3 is TGTGCCAGTAGTGAACAGGGGAACACTGAAGCTTTCTTT. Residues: CASSEQGNTEAFF.

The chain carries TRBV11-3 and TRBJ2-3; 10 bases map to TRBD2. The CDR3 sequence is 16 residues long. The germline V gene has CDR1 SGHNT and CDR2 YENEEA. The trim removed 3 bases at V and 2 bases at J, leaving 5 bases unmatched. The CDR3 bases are TGTGCCAGCAGCTTGGGAGCGGGGGGGTACACAGATACGCAGTATTTT. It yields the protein CASSLGAGGYTDTQYF.

CDR3 protein: CASSPGDSAATNEKLFF. CDR3 coding DNA: TGTGCCAGCTCACCAGGCGACAGCGCTGCAACTAATGAAAAACTGTTTTTT. V and J are TRBV18 and TRBJ1-4; D possibly corresponds to TRBD1 (5 bases). Trimming removed 2 bases from V and 0 bases from J, with 13 bases in between. CDR1 is KGHSH, CDR2 LQKENI, per germline. CDR3 length equals 17 residues.

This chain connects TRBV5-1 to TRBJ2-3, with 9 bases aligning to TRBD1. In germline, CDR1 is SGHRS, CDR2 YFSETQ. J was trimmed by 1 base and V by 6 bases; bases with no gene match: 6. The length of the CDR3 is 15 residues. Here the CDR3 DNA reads TGCGCCAGCACCGGGGACAGGGAGGGCACAGATACGCAGTATTTT. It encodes CASTGDREGTDTQYF.

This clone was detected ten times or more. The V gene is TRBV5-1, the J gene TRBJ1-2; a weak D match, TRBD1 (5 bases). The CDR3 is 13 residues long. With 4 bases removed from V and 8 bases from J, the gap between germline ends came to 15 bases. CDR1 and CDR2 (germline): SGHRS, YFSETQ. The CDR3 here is CASSPGQGEGYTF. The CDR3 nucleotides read TGCGCCAGCAGCCCCGGGCAGGGAGAGGGCTACACCTTC.

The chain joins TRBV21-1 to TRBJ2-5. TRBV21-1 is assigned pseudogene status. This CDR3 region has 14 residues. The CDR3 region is CASSKAIRSETQYF. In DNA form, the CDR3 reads TGTGCCAGCAGCAAAGCTATAAGGTCGGAGACCCAGTACTTC.

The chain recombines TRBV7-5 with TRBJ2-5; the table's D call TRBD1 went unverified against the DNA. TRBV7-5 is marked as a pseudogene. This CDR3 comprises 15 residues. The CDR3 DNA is TGTGTCAGAAGCTTATTAAGGACAGGCCAAGAGACCCAGTACTTC. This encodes CVRSLLRTGQETQYF.

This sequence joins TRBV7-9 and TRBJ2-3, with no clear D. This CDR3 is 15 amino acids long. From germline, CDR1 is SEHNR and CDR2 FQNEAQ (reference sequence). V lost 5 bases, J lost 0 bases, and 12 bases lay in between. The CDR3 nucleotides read TGTGCCAGCAGCGCACACAGAAGTAGCACAGATACGCAGTATTTT. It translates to CASSAHRSSTDTQYF.

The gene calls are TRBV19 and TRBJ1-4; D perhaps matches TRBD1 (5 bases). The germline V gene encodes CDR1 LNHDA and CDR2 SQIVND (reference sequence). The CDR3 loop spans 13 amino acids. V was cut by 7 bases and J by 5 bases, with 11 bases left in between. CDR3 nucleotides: TGTGCCAGTATGGGGCCCTACAATGAAAAACTGTTTTTT. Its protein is CASMGPYNEKLFF.

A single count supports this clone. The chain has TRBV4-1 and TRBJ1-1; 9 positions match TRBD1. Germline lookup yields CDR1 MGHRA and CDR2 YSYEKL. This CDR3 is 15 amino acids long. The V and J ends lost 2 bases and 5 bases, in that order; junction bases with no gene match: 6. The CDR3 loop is CASSQIQGARTEAFF. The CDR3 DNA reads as TGCGCCAGCAGCCAAATACAGGGGGCAAGGACTGAAGCTTTCTTT.

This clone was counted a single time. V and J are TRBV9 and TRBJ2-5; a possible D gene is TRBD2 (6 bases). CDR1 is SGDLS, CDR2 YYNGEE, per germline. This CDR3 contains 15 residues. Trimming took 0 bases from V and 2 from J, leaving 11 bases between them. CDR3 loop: CASSVGSGLQETQYF. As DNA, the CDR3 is TGTGCCAGCAGCGTAGGGAGCGGGTTACAAGAGACCCAGTACTTC.

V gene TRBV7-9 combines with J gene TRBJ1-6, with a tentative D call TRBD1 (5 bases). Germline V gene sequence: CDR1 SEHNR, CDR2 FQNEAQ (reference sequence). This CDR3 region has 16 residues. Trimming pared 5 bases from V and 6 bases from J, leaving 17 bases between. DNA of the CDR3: TGTGCCAGCAGCCCCGTGAAGGGGTCAATTAATTCACCCCTCCACTTT. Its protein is CASSPVKGSINSPLHF.

Written as DNA, the CDR3 is TGCGCCAGCACAACACAGGCTAGCACAGATACGCAGTATTTT. Protein product: CASTTQASTDTQYF. The chain recombines TRBV5-1 with TRBJ2-3, with D possibly matching TRBD1 (5 bases). V was clipped by 6 bases and J by 0 bases, with 11 bases between them. Germline CDR1 and CDR2: SGHRS and YFSETQ. The CDR3 runs to 14 residues.

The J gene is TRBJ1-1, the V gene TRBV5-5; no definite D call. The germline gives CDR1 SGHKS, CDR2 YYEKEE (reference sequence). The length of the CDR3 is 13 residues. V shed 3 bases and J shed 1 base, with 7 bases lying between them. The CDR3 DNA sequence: TGTGCCAGCAGCTATTTCCCGAACACTGAAGCTTTCTTT. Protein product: CASSYFPNTEAFF. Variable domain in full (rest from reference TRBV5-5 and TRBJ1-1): DAGVTQSPTHLIKTRGQQVTLRCSPISGHKSVSWYQQVLGQGPQFIFQYYEKEERGRGNFPDRFSARQFPNYSSELNVNALLLGDSALYLCASSYFPNTEAFFGQGTRLTVV.